The 14 T cell receptor beta chains given below trace back to one sample, sequenced in a study of blood T cell repertoires in COVID-19. Sequenced by immunoSEQ multiplex PCR; TCRdb stores in-frame clones only, minus some. The data contain tens of thousands of clones, around 87% of them seen just once; the ten biggest clones take up roughly 8%. Sequences were obtained from peripheral blood. All receptors derive from an elderly man with active or convalescent COVID-19.

This chain uses TRBV3-1 (or the pseudogene TRBV3-2) with TRBJ2-2; 8 bases agree with TRBD2. Germline V gene lookup returns CDR1 LGHDT and CDR2 YNNKEL (reference sequence). V trimming: 2 bases; J trimming: 4 bases; junction bases outside the gene matches: 3. CDR3 size: 15 residues. CDR3 nucleotides: TGTGCCAGCAGCCAACGTCGGGGGGGCACCGGGGAGCTGTTTTTT. Translation gives CASSQRRGGTGELFF.

J is TRBJ1-5 and V is TRBV27; D may be TRBD1 (6 bases). Germline V lookup: CDR1 MNHEY, CDR2 SMNVEV (reference sequence). Trimming cost V 0 bases and J 14 bases, with 20 bases left between them. The CDR3 contains 15 residues. CDR3 loop: CASSLSVTGPYSEHF. The CDR3 nucleotides read TGTGCCAGCAGTTTATCAGTGACAGGCCCTTACTCTGAGCATTTT.

The rearrangement links TRBV5-1 to TRBJ1-2; 7 nucleotides match TRBD1. The CDR3 spans 15 residues. Germline lookup yields CDR1 SGHRS and CDR2 YFSETQ. With 8 bases clipped from V and 0 bases from J, the junction kept 10 bases outside the gene matches. For the CDR3, the DNA is TGCGCCAGTCGTACCCGGGACAGAGCTAACTATGGCTACACCTTC. It yields the protein CASRTRDRANYGYTF.

CDR3 coding DNA: TGTGCCAGCAGCCAAGCAGGGGTTAGGGAAAAACTGTTTTTT. Its translation is CASSQAGVREKLFF. The gene calls are TRBV4-2 and TRBJ1-4, with TRBD1 as a possible D gene (6 bases). This CDR3 is built from 14 residues. From germline, CDR1 is LGHNA and CDR2 YNFKEQ. With 1 base removed from V and 8 bases from J, the gap between germline ends came to 11 bases.

The J gene is TRBJ2-1, the V gene TRBV5-1; 7 bases match TRBD2. J lost 4 bases, V lost 1 base, and 11 bases had no gene match. The CDR3 contains 17 residues. Germline CDR1 is SGHRS and CDR2 is YFSETQ. CDR3 bases: TGCGCCAGCAGCTTGATCTTGGCGGGAGTATCGTACAATGAGCAGTTCTTC. The encoded protein is CASSLILAGVSYNEQFF.

The chain is built from TRBV30 and TRBJ1-2; 8 nucleotides line up with TRBD1. CDR3 length: 12 amino acids. Germline V gene data show CDR1 as GTSNPN and CDR2 as SVGIG (reference sequence). J lost 7 bases, V lost 3 bases, and 4 bases had no gene match. This CDR3 is CAWRDDRGGYTF. The CDR3 coding sequence is TGTGCCTGGAGGGATGACAGGGGTGGCTACACCTTC.

CDR3 sequence (DNA): TGTGCCAGCAGTTCCCCGGGACAGATATACAATGAGCAGTTCTTC. It is translated as CASSSPGQIYNEQFF. This chain links TRBV6-5 with TRBJ2-1, with 7 bases identical to TRBD1. This CDR3 is 15 amino acids long. With 4 bases clipped from V and 4 bases from J, the junction kept 7 bases outside the gene matches. Germline V lookup: CDR1 MNHEY, CDR2 SVGAGI.

The chain has TRBV9 and TRBJ2-1, with TRBD2 matching over 9 bases. The germline V gene has CDR1 SGDLS and CDR2 YYNGEE. The J segment lost 1 base and the V segment lost 0 bases, leaving 2 bases of the junction unmatched. The CDR3 is made up of 16 amino acids. CDR3 bases: TGTGCCAGCAGCGTAGGGAGCGGGGGGTCCTACAATGAGCAGTTCTTC. As protein: CASSVGSGGSYNEQFF.

The chain employs TRBV19 and TRBJ2-4, with TRBD1 matching over 8 bases. J lost 2 bases, V lost 6 bases, and 6 bases had no gene match. Germline assignment: CDR1 LNHDA and CDR2 SQIVND (reference sequence). CDR3 size: 15 residues. CDR3 sequence reads: CASRTGGRSKNIQYF. The CDR3 region has the DNA TGTGCCAGTAGAACAGGGGGAAGGTCCAAAAACATTCAGTACTTC.

The CDR3 spells CASSRWTGHLAGELFF. The CDR3 DNA sequence: TGTGCCAGCAGCCGATGGACAGGACACCTCGCCGGGGAGCTGTTTTTT. J is TRBJ2-2 and V is TRBV3-1 (or the pseudogene TRBV3-2); 7 bases are shared with TRBD1. Germline V lookup: CDR1 LGHDT, CDR2 YNNKEL (reference sequence). There are 16 residues in the CDR3. V shed 4 bases, J shed 6 bases, and the junction held 11 bases outside the gene matches.

The CDR3 DNA reads as TGTGCCAGCAGCTTCATGGGCACCGGCGAGCAGTACGTC. Its translation is CASSFMGTGEQYV. V gene TRBV5-5 combines with J gene TRBJ2-7; D gene unclear. The germline V gene has CDR1 SGHKS and CDR2 YYEKEE (reference sequence). This CDR3 region has 13 residues. Trimming took off 2 bases at V and 6 bases at J, with 12 bases between the two ends.

The chain joins TRBV5-1 to TRBJ2-1; D is perhaps TRBD2 (5 bases). Germline lookup yields CDR1 SGHRS and CDR2 YFSETQ. CDR3 length equals 15 residues. The V end lost 4 bases, the J end lost 3 bases, and 14 bases lay between the germline ends. CDR3 in amino acids: CASSTEGTIYNEQFF. The CDR3 DNA follows: TGCGCCAGCAGCACCGAGGGTACCATCTACAATGAGCAGTTCTTC.

The J gene is TRBJ2-1, the V gene TRBV7-9; the match to TRBD2 covers 12 bases. The CDR3 length is 17 residues. The V segment lost 6 bases and the J segment 1 base; nucleotides outside the gene matches: 7. The germline V gene has CDR1 SEHNR and CDR2 FQNEAQ (reference sequence). CDR3 sequence: CASRAGLAGLSYNEQFF. Written as DNA, the CDR3 is TGTGCCAGCAGGGCTGGACTAGCGGGACTATCCTACAATGAGCAGTTCTTC.

The chain links TRBV12-5 to TRBJ2-4; 15 bases match TRBD2. This CDR3 spans 23 amino acids. V lost 0 bases to trimming and J lost 8 bases; unmatched junction nucleotides: 23. The V gene's germline CDR1 is LGHNT and CDR2 FRNRAP. In DNA, the CDR3 is TGTGCTAGTGGTTTGGTACTATCCGACACAGGGAGGGGGACTAGCGGGAGGTGGGACATTCAGTACTTC. Translating it yields CASGLVLSDTGRGTSGRWDIQYF. Using reference TRBV12-5 and TRBJ2-4 for the parts outside the CDR3, the full variable domain is DARVTQTPRHKVTEMGQEVTMRCQPILGHNTVFWYRQTMMQGLELLAYFRNRAPLDDSGMPKDRFSAEMPDATLATLKIQPSEPRDSAVYFCASGLVLSDTGRGTSGRWDIQYFGAGTRLSVL.